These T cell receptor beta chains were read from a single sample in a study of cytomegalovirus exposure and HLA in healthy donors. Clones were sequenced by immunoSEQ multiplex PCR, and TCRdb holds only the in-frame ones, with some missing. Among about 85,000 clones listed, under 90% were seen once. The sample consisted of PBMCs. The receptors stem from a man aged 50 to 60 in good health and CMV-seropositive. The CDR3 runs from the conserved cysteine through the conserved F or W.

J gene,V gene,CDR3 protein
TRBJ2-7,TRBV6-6,CASREYGQGGSEQYF
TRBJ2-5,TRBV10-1,CASTPGQGGLEETQYF
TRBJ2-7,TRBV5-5,CASSLDGGGIYEQYF
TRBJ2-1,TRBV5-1,CASSYGLAGSYNEQFF
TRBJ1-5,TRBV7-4,CASNETGAHLYSNQPQHF
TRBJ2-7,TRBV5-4,CASSSPGYEQYF
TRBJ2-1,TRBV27,CASTRTSGRLYNEQFF
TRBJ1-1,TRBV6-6,CASSYSRTGRRTEAFF
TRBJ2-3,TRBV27,CASNVDRFTDTQYF
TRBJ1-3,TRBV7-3,CASSLSNSGNTIYF
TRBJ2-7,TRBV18,CASSPRDRTTPYEQYF
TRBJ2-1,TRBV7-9,CASSPMDSGRADEQFF
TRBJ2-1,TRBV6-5,CASSRTGGDYHEQFF
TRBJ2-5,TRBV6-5,CATKRTGLETQYF
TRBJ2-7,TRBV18,CASSPPLAGAYEQYF
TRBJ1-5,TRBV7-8,CASSVNRMQPQHF
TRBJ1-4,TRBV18,CASSPDRDEKLFF
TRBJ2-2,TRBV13,CASSSRQGARTGELFF
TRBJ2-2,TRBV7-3,CASRLNTNTGELFF
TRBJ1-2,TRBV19,CASISREDYGYTF
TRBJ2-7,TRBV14,CASSQVSGRGYEQYF
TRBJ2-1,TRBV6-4,CASSDSPNVGISYNEQFF
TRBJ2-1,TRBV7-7,CASSSTSGPYNEQFF
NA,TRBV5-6,CASSFLHRDFYEQYF
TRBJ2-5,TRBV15,CATSRQFGGVLGQETQYF
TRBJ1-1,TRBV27,CASSLGGGNTEAFF
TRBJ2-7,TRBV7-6,CASSSGQGWNEQYF
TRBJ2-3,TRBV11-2,CASSLFRPPRDGSRDTQYF
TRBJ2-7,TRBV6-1,CATRQGQGAIMQYF
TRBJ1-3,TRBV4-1,CASSQAGTGAGNTIYF